The rows below give T cell receptor beta chains drawn from one sample of a study of CD8 T cells in ankylosing spondylitis. Using its own MiXCR run on the 5' RACE reads, TCRdb lists one record per CDR3 protein. The top ten clones hold about 6.8% of a sample with under 300,000 distinct CDR3 sequences, 7.5% to 9% of them seen once. The sequencing sample was made of blood, either unsorted or a sorted T cell fraction (not recorded which). The receptors originated from a male donor with ankylosing spondylitis or in good health (not recorded which). The CDR3 runs from the conserved cysteine through the conserved F or W. The order of the fields is V gene, CDR3 length, clone size, D gene, J gene, CDR3 protein, CDR3 DNA. A D gene is named only where the DNA matches it firmly. The size entry is marked missing in some rows and otherwise reads once, few, many or a size class.

TRBV2	15	many	-	TRBJ1-5	CASSEAQGYRQPQHF	TGTGCCAGCAGTGAAGCCCAGGGTTATAGGCAGCCCCAGCATTTT
TRBV5-1	15	many	-	TRBJ2-3	CASSLASSFTDTQYF	TGCGCCAGCAGCTTGGCTAGCTCTTTCACAGATACGCAGTATTTT
TRBV10-3	14	many	-	TRBJ1-2	CAISEGSPGDGYTF	TGTGCCATCAGTGAGGGCAGCCCCGGAGATGGCTACACCTTC
TRBV19	13	few	-	TRBJ1-5	CASSARDRQPQHF	TGTGCCAGTAGTGCCAGGGATCGCCAGCCCCAGCATTTT
TRBV5-5	16	many	-	TRBJ1-4	CASSTSPAGLQEKLFF	TGTGCCAGCAGCACTTCCCCGGCGGGGCTTCAGGAAAAACTGTTTTTT
TRBV9	13	many	-	TRBJ1-2	CASSVDGGTGYTF	TGTGCCAGCAGCGTAGATGGAGGGACTGGCTACACCTTC
TRBV5-5	15	many	-	TRBJ1-1	CASSLEWTSYTEAFF	TGTGCCAGCAGCTTGGAGTGGACCTCCTATACTGAAGCTTTCTTT
TRBV19	11	many	TRBD1	TRBJ1-3	CATGQANTIYF	TGTGCCACCGGACAGGCTAACACCATATATTTT
TRBV7-9	15	many	TRBD2	TRBJ2-5	CASSSTSGEQETQYF	TGTGCCAGCAGCTCGACTAGCGGGGAGCAAGAGACCCAGTACTTC
TRBV24-1	15	-	-	TRBJ2-7	CATSDASKLSYEQYF	TGTGCCACCAGTGATGCCAGTAAACTTTCCTACGAGCAGTACTTC
TRBV4-3	16	many	-	TRBJ1-6	CASSPEVGVLNSPLHF	TGCGCCAGCAGCCCGGAGGTGGGAGTCCTTAATTCACCCCTCCACTTT